This T cell receptor (beta chain) comes out of a study of vaccination and CD4 T cells after COVID-19. With respect to this clonotype: Its antigen is still unknown.

From germline, CDR1 is SEHNR and CDR2 FQNEAQ (reference sequence). The CDR3 spans 14 residues. The trim removed 3 bases at V and 5 bases at J, leaving 5 bases unmatched. Treatment given: approximately nine-day PBMC culture with coronavirus spike peptide pools or control peptides (ViraFEST assay). Researchers used the Oncomine TCR Beta short-read assay to sequence DNA from cultured CD4+ T cells. MiXCR was run by TCRdb on the PCR reads, yielding one entry per CDR3 protein. The sample has around 17,000 distinct CDR3 sequences, 35% seen once. This receptor was taken from a human donor with COVID-19. V usage is TRBV7-9 and J usage is TRBJ2-7; TRBD1 matches at 9 bases. The specimen sequenced was cultured CD4+ T cells from blood. This CDR3 is CASSFTGTGHEQYF. The DNA for the CDR3 is TGTGCCAGCAGCTTTACCGGGACAGGGCACGAGCAGTACTTC.